Described below is a single T cell receptor beta chain sequence and its context. Its target is not known. Treatment: roughly 11-day PBMC culture with coronavirus spike peptide pools or control peptides (ViraFEST assay). Those CD4+ T cells from the unexposed donor predate the COVID-19 pandemic (2011-2018). The V end was cut by 3 bases, the J end by 6 bases, with 4 bases between. There are 10 residues in the CDR3. In germline, CDR1 is DFQATT, CDR2 SNEGSKA (reference sequence). These data come from a study of vaccination and CD4 T cells after COVID-19. The Oncomine TCR Beta short-read assay sequenced DNA from cultured CD4+ T cells. Via MiXCR, TCRdb re-called the PCR reads, giving one row per CDR3 protein. The sample records about 7,400 distinct CDR3 sequences, roughly 50% being singletons.

V is TRBV20-1 and J is TRBJ2-3, with D unresolved. This receptor was obtained from a human donor in good health. Specimen: CD4+ T cells from blood, cultured in vitro. The CDR3 DNA sequence: TGCAGTGCTAGCTTCGATACGCAGTATTTT. Translating gives CSASFDTQYF.